The entry that follows covers one TCR beta chain sequence. Antigen specificity is unknown. Notes on the study in general: Tumor memory CD4+ T cell TCR gene usage clustered with blood and lymph node memory CD4+ cells and lymph node naive CD4+ cells. Tumor Treg TCRs overlapped most with tumor naive CD4+ cells.

The memory fraction was CD4+CD45RO+CD25- cells. Constant-region reverse primers amplified full-length variable regions, followed by semi-nested Nested Universal Primer A PCR. TCRdb recomputed calls from the 5' RACE reads with MiXCR, one row per CDR3 protein. The sample includes around 44,000 distinct CDR3 sequences, roughly 31% of them seen just once. V gave up 0 bases and J gave up 5 bases, with 7 bases separating them. CDR3 length: 13 amino acids. Per germline, CDR1 MNHNS and CDR2 SASEGT. The chain couples TRBV6-1 to TRBJ2-5; the D is unclear. What was sequenced was tumor-infiltrating memory CD4+ T cells sorted from the breast tumor. Subset: memory CD4+ T cells, CD4+CD45RO+CD25-. The TCR sequence derives from a female donor with breast cancer. The CDR3 region is CASSEAGWETQYF. The CDR3 bases are TGTGCCAGCAGTGAAGCCGGGTGGGAGACCCAGTACTTC.